This T cell receptor (beta chain) was found in a study of T cell responses to AZD1222 COVID-19 vaccine. Study-wide results and caveats: There were mostly white British donors and more females than males, and clonal diversity was possibly underestimated. Following two doses of AZD1222, Spike-specific TCR breadth and depth rose.

As to this clone: Its antigen is as yet unknown.

Sequencing was performed with immunoSEQ multiplex PCR; in TCRdb, only in-frame clones are kept and a portion is missing. This table has about 120,000 clones, about 90% appearing once. The trim removed 3 bases at V and 3 bases at J, leaving 6 bases unmatched. The length of the CDR3 is 16 residues. Germline CDR1 reads SGHTA; CDR2 reads FQGNSA. V usage is TRBV7-2 and J usage is TRBJ2-3; TRBD2 agrees at 10 bases. Here the sequenced sample was peripheral blood, taken 28 days after the second AZD1222 dose. This TCR derives from an adult who received the AZD1222 COVID-19 vaccine. CDR3 sequence (DNA): TGTGCCAGCAGCTTCCGGAGCGGGGGGGAAACAGATACGCAGTATTTT. Its protein is CASSFRSGGETDTQYF.